The present T cell receptor (beta chain) was sequenced within a study of blood T cell repertoires in COVID-19. Study-level background: In each case, the material was cDNA or gDNA derived from T cells, B-cell-depleted T cells, or PBMCs.

Clones were read by immunoSEQ multiplex PCR, and TCRdb kept only the in-frame ones, dropping some. The table lists about 190,000 clones, 90% of them singletons, with 0.55% to 0.8% in the top ten. The sample holds one count of this clone. The sequencing input was peripheral blood. The origin of this receptor is a man in his forties or fifties with acute or convalescent COVID-19.

In nucleotides, the CDR3 is TGCAGTGCTAGTGGACAGGAGCCCCAGCATTTT. Translating it yields CSASGQEPQHF. The V gene is TRBV20-1, the J gene TRBJ1-5; 7 bases align to TRBD1. CDR1 DFQATT and CDR2 SNEGSKA come from the germline V gene (reference sequence). V lost 3 bases, J lost 8 bases, and 1 base stayed unmatched. The CDR3 runs 11 residues.